Listed below are T cell receptor beta chains from one sample, sequenced in a study of blood T cell repertoires in COVID-19. Measured with immunoSEQ multiplex PCR; TCRdb has only the in-frame clones, and not every one. The sample shows under 200,000 clones, approximately 88% of them seen only once. The material sequenced was PBMCs or T cells enriched from blood (not recorded which). The origin of the receptors is a woman in her fifties or sixties who had recovered from COVID-19. Each CDR3 is given with its conserved first and last residue. A D gene is named only where the DNA matches it firmly. Clone size is stated in some rows and not others, as once, few, many or a class when expanded.

j_call clone_size v_call d_call cdr3_nt cdr3_aa
TRBJ1-1 . TRBV7-3 . TGTGCCAGCAGCCTACAGCTGAACACTGAAGCTTTCTTT CASSLQLNTEAFF
TRBJ1-5 . TRBV7-2 TRBD1 TGTGCCAGCAGCTTAGACGGGACAGGGAGCAATCAGCCCCAGCATTTT CASSLDGTGSNQPQHF
TRBJ2-7 . TRBV6-5 . TGTGCCAGCAGTTACTCCACAGGAGGGTACGAGCAGTACTTC CASSYSTGGYEQYF
TRBJ2-3 . TRBV30 TRBD2 TGTGCCTGGAAAGGACTAGCGGTTAGCACAGATACGCAGTATTTT CAWKGLAVSTDTQYF
TRBJ2-3 . TRBV24-1 TRBD2 TGTGCCACCAGCAGAGCGGGGGGGCCGACAGATACGCAGTATTTT CATSRAGGPTDTQYF
TRBJ1-1 . TRBV7-3 TRBD1 TGTGCCAGCAGCTTAACAGGGACAGGTGAAACTGAAGCTTTCTTT CASSLTGTGETEAFF
TRBJ2-5 . TRBV25-1 TRBD2 TGTGCCAGCAGTGACCCCGGGAGGGACCAAGAGACCCAGTACTTC CASSDPGRDQETQYF
TRBJ1-3 . TRBV7-9 TRBD1 TGTGCCAGCAGCTTAAGGCAGGGGGCAAGCTCTGGAAACACCATATATTTT CASSLRQGASSGNTIYF
TRBJ2-2 . TRBV21-1 . TGTGCCAGCGGCCAGGCCGGGGAGCTGTTTTTT CASGQAGELFF
TRBJ2-5 . TRBV3-1/TRBV3-2 . TGTGCCAGCAGCCCCTGGACTCGGGCGGAGACCCAGTACTTC CASSPWTRAETQYF
TRBJ2-1 once TRBV7-2 TRBD2 TGTGCCAGCAGCCCATTAGGTACTAGCGGGTACAATGAGCAGTTCTTC CASSPLGTSGYNEQFF
TRBJ2-5 . TRBV24-1 . TGTGCCACCAGTGATTGGGCAGGGGGGAAAGAGACCCAGTACTTC CATSDWAGGKETQYF
TRBJ2-5 . TRBV6-5 . TGTGCCAGCAGTTACGGGGCAGGGCCCCAGTACTTC CASSYGAGPQYF
TRBJ2-2 . TRBV14 TRBD2 TGTGCCAGCAGCCCAAACCGACTAGCGGGGGCACCCACCGGGGAGCTGTTTTTT CASSPNRLAGAPTGELFF
TRBJ1-1 . TRBV12-5 . TGTGCTAGTGGTTTGGTATCGGTGGGGGGAGTGAACACTGAAGCTTTCTTT CASGLVSVGGVNTEAFF
TRBJ1-6 . TRBV6-2/TRBV6-3 . TGTGCCAGCAGTCGCGGGACCTCCCCCAATTCACCCCTCCACTTT CASSRGTSPNSPLHF